The source of this TCR beta chain is a study of OX40 agonist ivuxolimab in advanced cancers. Findings of the study overall: Patients who responded partially at 0.1-3.0 mg/kg showed clonal expansion ranking among the lowest.

In germline, CDR1 is MNHEY, CDR2 SMNVEV (reference sequence). The length of the CDR3 is 12 residues. The germline V and J ends were trimmed by 6 bases and 4 bases, with 9 bases remaining between them. This clone was seen a single time. Antigen specificity is unknown. The method was immunoSEQ multiplex PCR; TCRdb's version includes in-frame clones alone and lacks a portion of them. The sample includes some 5,100 clones, roughly 64% of them seen just once. The chain carries TRBV27 and TRBJ1-2, with TRBD1 as a possible D gene (6 bases). Sequencing was performed on CD4+ or CD8+ T cells sorted from blood, taken in a trial of the OX40 agonist ivuxolimab. The sequence was collected from an adult with an advanced solid tumor such as melanoma, head and neck, liver or kidney cancer. In DNA form, the CDR3 reads TGTGCCAGCAGGAAGGGGGGCTATGGCTACACCTTC. Residues: CASRKGGYGYTF.